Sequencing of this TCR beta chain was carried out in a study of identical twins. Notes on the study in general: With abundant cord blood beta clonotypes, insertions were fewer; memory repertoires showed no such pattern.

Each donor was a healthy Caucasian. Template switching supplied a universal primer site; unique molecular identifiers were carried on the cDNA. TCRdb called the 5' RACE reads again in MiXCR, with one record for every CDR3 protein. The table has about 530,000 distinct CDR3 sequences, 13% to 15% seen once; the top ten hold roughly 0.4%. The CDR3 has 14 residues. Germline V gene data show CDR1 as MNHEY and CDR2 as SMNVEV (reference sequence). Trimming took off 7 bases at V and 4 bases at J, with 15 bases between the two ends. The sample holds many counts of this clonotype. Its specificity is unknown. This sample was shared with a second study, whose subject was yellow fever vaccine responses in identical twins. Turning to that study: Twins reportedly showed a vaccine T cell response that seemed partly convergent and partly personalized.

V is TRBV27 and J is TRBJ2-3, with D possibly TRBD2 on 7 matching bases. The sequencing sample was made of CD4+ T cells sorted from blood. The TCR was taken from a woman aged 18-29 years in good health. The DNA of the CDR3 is TGTGCCAGCAAGGAGGGGGGGGAATCAGATACGCAGTATTTT. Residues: CASKEGGESDTQYF.